This T cell receptor beta chain was profiled in a study of identical twins. Study-level points and caveats: There is a chance that invariant MAIT and iNKT cells partially muddied zero-insertion analyses. Insertions were fewer in abundant cord blood beta clonotypes, whereas memory repertoires showed none of this pattern.

A universal primer site arose from template switching, and cDNA bore unique molecular identifiers. Each CDR3 protein gets one entry after TCRdb re-called the 5' RACE reads with MiXCR. The sample has about 530,000 distinct CDR3 sequences; over 12% are singletons. A note on this clonotype: Its antigen is unknown.

Trimming took 4 bases from V and 6 from J; bases not matched to a gene: 10. Germline-derived CDR1 and CDR2 are ENHRY and SYGVKD. The CDR3 runs to 16 residues. The same sample was also studied in work on yellow fever vaccine responses in identical twins.

The clonotype originates from a woman aged 18-30 years in good health. The specimen sequenced was CD4+ T cells sorted from blood. The chain is built from TRBV10-3 and TRBJ2-1, with 9 bases matching TRBD2. The CDR3 spells CAISGSRSGSGNEQFF. The DNA of the CDR3 is TGTGCCATCAGTGGGTCCCGTAGCGGGAGTGGCAATGAGCAGTTCTTC.